This T cell receptor beta chain is from a study of blood T cell repertoires in COVID-19. Study in general: Sources were T cells, B-cell-depleted T cells, or PBMCs; the material itself was cDNA or gDNA.

Germline assignment: CDR1 PRHDT and CDR2 FYEKMQ (reference sequence). This CDR3 spans 13 amino acids. Trimming cost V 6 bases and J 5 bases, with 12 bases left between them. Authors' processing steps: Amplifying reference gene primers gave estimates of nucleated cell counts. Using immunoSEQ multiplex PCR, the repertoire was profiled, and TCRdb retains in-frame clones only, with some absent. That table gives V, J and clone size, and the DNA gave D and trimming. The sample has 150,000 to 250,000 clones; 70% to 80% are singletons. Seattle-derived patients entered the study during active infection and were followed longitudinally.

This chain connects TRBV13 to TRBJ2-3, with a tentative D call TRBD1 (6 bases). This TCR derives from a woman between 40 and 50 years old with COVID-19, enrolled during active disease. Material: peripheral blood. The CDR3 DNA is TGTGCCAGCAGGCGCAGGGGAGAAGATACGCAGTATTTT. Protein: CASRRRGEDTQYF.